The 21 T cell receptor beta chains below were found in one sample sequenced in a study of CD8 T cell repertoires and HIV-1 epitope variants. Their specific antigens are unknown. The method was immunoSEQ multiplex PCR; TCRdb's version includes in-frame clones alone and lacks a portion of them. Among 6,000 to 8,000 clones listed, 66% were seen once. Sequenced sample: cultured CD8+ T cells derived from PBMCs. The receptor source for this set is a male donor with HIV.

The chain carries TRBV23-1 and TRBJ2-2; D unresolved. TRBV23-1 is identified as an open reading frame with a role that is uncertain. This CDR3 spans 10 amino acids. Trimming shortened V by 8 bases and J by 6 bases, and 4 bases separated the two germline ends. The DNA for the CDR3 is TGCGCCAGCCCCCCCGGGGAGCTGTTTTTT. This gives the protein CASPPGELFF.

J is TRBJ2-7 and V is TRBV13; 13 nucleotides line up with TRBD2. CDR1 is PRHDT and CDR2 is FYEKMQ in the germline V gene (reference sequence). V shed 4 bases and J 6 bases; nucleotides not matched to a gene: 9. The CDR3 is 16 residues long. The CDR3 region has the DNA TGTGCCAGCAGCTCCGGACTAGCGGGAGTCCGGGGCGAGCAGTACTTC. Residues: CASSSGLAGVRGEQYF.

This chain's CDR3 is CASQTGITGELFF. The CDR3 DNA reads as TGTGCCAGCCAGACAGGGATCACCGGGGAGCTGTTTTTT. This chain uses TRBV27 with TRBJ2-2; 7 bases are shared with TRBD1. After removal of 8 bases from V and 4 bases from J, the junction contained 4 bases not matched to a gene. CDR1 MNHEY and CDR2 SMNVEV come from the germline V gene (reference sequence). This CDR3 has 13 amino acids.

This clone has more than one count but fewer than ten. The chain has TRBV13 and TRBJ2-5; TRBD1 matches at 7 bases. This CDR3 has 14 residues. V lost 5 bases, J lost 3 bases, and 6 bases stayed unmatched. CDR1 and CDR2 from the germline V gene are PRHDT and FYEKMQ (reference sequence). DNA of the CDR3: TGTGCCAGCAGCACTCGACAGGGAGAAGAGACCCAGTACTTC. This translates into CASSTRQGEETQYF. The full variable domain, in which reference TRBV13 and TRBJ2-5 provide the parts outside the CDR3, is AAGVIQSPRHLIKEKRETATLKCYPIPRHDTVYWYQQGPGQDPQFLISFYEKMQSDKGSIPDRFSAQQFSDYHSELNMSSLELGDSALYFCASSTRQGEETQYFGPGTRLLVL.

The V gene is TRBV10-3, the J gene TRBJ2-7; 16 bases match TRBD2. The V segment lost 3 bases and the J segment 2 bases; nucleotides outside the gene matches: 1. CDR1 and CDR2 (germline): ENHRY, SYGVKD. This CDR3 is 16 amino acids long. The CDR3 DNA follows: TGTGCCATCAGTGATGGGACTAGCGGGAGGGCCTACGAGCAGTACTTC. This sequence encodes CAISDGTSGRAYEQYF.

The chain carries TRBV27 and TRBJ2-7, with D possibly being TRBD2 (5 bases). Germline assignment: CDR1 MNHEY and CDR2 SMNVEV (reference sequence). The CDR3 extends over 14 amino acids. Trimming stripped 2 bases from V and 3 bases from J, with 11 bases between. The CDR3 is CASSLRGIDYEQYF. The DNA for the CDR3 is TGTGCCAGCAGTTTACGGGGAATCGACTACGAGCAGTACTTC.

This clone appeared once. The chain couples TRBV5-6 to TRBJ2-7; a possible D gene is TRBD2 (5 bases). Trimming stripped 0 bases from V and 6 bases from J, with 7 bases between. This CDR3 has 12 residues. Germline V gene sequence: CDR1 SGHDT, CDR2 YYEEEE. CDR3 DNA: TGTGCCAGCAGCTTGGCGGGGTTCGAGCAGTACTTC. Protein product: CASSLAGFEQYF.

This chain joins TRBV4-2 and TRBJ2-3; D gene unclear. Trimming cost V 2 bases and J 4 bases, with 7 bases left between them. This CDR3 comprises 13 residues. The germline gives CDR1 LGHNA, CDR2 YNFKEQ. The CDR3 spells CASSQRPADTQYF. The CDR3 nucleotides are TGTGCCAGCAGCCAAAGGCCGGCAGATACGCAGTATTTT.

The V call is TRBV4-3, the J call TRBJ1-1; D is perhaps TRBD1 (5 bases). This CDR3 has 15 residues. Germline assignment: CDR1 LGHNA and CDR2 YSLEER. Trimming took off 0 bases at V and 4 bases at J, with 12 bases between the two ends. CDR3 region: CASSQDPGGGTEAFF. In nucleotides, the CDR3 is TGCGCCAGCAGCCAAGATCCTGGGGGTGGCACTGAAGCTTTCTTT.

The CDR3 sequence is CASSSQDRGHTDTQYF. CDR3 coding DNA: TGTGCCAGCAGTTCACAGGACAGGGGGCATACAGATACGCAGTATTTT. The chain links TRBV28 to TRBJ2-3; 11 bases map to TRBD1. The CDR3 is 16 amino acids. Germline values: CDR1 MDHEN, CDR2 SYDVKM. Germline trimming cut 4 bases from V and 3 bases from J; bases unmatched to any gene: 6.

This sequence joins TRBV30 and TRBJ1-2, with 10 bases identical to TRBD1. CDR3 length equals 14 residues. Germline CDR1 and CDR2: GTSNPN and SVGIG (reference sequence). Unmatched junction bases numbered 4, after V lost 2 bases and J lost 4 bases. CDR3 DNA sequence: TGTGCCTGGAGTCCGGGACAGGGGATCTATGGCTACACCTTC. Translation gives CAWSPGQGIYGYTF.

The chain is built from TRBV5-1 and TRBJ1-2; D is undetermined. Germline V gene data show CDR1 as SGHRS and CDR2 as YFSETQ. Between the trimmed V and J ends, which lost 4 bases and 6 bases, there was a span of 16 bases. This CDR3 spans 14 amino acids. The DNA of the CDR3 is TGCGCCAGCAGCCCCGAGAGGGTATATGATGGCTACACCTTC. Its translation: CASSPERVYDGYTF.

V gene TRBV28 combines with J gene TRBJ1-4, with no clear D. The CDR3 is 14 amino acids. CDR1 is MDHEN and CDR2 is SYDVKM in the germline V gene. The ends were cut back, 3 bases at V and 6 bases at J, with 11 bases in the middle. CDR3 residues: CASSFSGGDEKLFF. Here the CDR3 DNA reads TGTGCCAGCAGTTTTTCAGGTGGGGATGAAAAACTGTTTTTT.

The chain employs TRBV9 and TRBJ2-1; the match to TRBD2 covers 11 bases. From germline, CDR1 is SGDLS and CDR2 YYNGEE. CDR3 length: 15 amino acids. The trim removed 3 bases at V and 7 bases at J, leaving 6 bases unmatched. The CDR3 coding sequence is TGTGCCAGCAGCGGTAGCGGGGGGGCCGGGAATGAGCAGTTCTTC. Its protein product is CASSGSGGAGNEQFF.

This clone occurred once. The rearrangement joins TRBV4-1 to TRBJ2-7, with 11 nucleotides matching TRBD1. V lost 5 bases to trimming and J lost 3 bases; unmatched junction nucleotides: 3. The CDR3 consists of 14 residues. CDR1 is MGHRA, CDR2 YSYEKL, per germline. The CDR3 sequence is CASSEGTGGYEQYF. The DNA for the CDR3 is TGCGCCAGCAGCGAAGGGACAGGGGGCTACGAGCAGTACTTC.

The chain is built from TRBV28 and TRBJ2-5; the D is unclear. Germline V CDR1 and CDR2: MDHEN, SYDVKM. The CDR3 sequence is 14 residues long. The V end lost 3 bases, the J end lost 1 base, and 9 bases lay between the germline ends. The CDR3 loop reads CASSFIYSQETQYF. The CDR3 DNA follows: TGTGCCAGCAGTTTTATCTACAGCCAAGAGACCCAGTACTTC.

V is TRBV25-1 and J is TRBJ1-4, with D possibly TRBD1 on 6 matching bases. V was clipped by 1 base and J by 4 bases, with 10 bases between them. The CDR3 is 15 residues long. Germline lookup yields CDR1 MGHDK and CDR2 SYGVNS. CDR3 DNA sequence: TGTGCCAGCAGTGAATCAGGGGACGTTAATGAAAAACTGTTTTTT. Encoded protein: CASSESGDVNEKLFF.

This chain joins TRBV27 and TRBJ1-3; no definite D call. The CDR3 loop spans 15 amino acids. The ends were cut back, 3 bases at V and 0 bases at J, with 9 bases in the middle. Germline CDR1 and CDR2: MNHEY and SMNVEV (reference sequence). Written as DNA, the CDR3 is TGTGCCAGCAGTTTTGGCAGGAGCTCTGGAAACACCATATATTTT. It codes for CASSFGRSSGNTIYF.

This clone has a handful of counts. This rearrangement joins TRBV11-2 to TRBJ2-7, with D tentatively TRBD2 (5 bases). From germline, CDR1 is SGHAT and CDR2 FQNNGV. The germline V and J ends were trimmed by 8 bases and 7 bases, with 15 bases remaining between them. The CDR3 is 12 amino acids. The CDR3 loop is CASGERGREQYF. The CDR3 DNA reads TGTGCCAGCGGGGAACGGGGTCGAGAGCAGTACTTC. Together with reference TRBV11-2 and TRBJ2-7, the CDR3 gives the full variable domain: EAGVAQSPRYKIIEKRQSVAFWCNPISGHATLYWYQQILGQGPKLLIQFQNNGVVDDSQLPKDRFSAERLKGVDSTLKIQPAKLEDSAVYLCASGERGREQYFGPGTRLTVT.

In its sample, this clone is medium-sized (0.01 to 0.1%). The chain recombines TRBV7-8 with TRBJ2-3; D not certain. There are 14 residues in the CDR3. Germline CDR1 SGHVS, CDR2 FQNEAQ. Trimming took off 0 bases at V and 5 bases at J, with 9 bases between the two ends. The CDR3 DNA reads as TGTGCCAGCAGCTTAGCGAGCGTTGGAGATACGCAGTATTTT. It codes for CASSLASVGDTQYF.

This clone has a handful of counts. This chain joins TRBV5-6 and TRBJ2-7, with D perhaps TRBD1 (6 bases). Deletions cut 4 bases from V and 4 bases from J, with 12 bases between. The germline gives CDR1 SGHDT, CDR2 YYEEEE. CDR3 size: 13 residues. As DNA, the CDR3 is TGTGCCAGCAGCAGCGACAGGAGTTACGAGCAGTACTTC. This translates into CASSSDRSYEQYF.